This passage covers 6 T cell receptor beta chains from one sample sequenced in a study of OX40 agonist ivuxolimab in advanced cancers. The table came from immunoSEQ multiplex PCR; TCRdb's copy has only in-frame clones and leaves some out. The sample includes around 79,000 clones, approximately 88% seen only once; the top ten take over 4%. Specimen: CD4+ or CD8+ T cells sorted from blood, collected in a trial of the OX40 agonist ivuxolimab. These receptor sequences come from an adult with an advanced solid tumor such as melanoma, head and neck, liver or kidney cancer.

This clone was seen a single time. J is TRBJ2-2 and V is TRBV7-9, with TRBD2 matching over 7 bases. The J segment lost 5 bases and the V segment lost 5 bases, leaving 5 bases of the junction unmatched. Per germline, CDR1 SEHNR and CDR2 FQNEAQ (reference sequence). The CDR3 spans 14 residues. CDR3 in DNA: TGTGCCAGCAGCCCTAGTAGCGGGACCGGGGAGCTGTTTTTT. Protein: CASSPSSGTGELFF. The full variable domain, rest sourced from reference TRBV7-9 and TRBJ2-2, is DTGVSQNPRHKITKRGQNVTFRCDPISEHNRLYWYRQTLGQGPEFLTYFQNEAQLEKSRLLSDRFSAERPKGSFSTLEIQRTEQGDSAMYLCASSPSSGTGELFFGEGSRLTVL.

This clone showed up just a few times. CDR3 region: CASRTLAGETDTQYF. As DNA, the CDR3 is TGTGCCAGTAGGACATTAGCGGGAGAAACAGATACGCAGTATTTT. The chain combines TRBV19 with TRBJ2-3; 9 bases are shared with TRBD2. The length of the CDR3 is 15 residues. Germline values: CDR1 LNHDA, CDR2 SQIVND (reference sequence). After removal of 6 bases from V and 3 bases from J, the junction contained 7 bases not matched to a gene.

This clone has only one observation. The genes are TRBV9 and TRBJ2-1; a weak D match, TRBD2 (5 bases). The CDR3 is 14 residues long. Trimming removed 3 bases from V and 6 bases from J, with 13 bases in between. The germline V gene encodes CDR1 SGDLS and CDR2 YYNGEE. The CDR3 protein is CASSASTDSNEQFF. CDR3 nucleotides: TGTGCCAGCAGCGCTAGCACGGATTCCAATGAGCAGTTCTTC.

The CDR3 DNA follows: TGCGCCAGCAGCTTGCTAGGATCGAGCTCCTACAATGAGCAGTTCTTC. It encodes CASSLLGSSSYNEQFF. The J gene is TRBJ2-1, the V gene TRBV5-1; D is ambiguous. The germline gives CDR1 SGHRS, CDR2 YFSETQ. This CDR3 region has 16 residues. Trimming stripped 1 base from V and 0 bases from J, with 11 bases between.

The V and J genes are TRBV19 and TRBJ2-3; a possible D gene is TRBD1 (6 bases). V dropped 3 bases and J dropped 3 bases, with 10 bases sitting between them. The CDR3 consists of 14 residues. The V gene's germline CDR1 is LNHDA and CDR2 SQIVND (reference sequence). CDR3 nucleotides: TGTGCCAGTAGTATTAACAGGGTAACAGATACGCAGTATTTT. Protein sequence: CASSINRVTDTQYF.

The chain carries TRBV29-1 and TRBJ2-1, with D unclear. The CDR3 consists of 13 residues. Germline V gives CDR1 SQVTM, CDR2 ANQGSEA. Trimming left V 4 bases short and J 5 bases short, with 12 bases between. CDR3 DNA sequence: TGCAGCGTTGGCACTCCTAGACACAATGAGCAGTTCTTC. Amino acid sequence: CSVGTPRHNEQFF.